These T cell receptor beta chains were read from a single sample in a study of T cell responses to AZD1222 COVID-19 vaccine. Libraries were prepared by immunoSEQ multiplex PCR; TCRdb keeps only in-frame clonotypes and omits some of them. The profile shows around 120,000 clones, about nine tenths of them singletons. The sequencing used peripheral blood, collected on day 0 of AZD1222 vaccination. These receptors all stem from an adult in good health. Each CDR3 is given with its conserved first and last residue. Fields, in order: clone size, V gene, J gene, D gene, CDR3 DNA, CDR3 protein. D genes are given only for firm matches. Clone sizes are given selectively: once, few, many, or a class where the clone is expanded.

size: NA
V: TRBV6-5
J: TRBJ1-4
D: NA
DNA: TGTGCCAGCGCCGGGACCCCCGCAGAAAAACTGTTTTTT
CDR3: CASAGTPAEKLFF

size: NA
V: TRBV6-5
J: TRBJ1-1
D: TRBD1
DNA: TGTGCCAGCAGTTACGGGACAGGGGGCGGCACTGAAGCTTTCTTT
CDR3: CASSYGTGGGTEAFF

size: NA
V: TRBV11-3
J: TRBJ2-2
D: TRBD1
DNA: TGTGCCAGCAGCGGGGACAGGGATAACACCGGGGAGCTGTTTTTT
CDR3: CASSGDRDNTGELFF

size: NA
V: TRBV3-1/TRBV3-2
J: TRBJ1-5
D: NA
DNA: TGTGCCAGCAGCCAGAGGGCCGTTCAGCCCCAGCATTTT
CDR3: CASSQRAVQPQHF

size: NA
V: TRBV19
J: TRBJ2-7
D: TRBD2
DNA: TGTGCCAGTAGTATGGGACTAGCGGGGACCTACGAGCAGTACTTC
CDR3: CASSMGLAGTYEQYF

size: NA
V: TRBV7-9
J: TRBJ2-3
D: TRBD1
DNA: TGTGCCAGCAGCTTCGGGCCCCGTGACAGGGTTCGAGATACGCAGTATTTT
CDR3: CASSFGPRDRVRDTQYF

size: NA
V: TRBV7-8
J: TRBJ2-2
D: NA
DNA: TGTGCCAGCAGCCCGTACAGGGTTGGGAACACCGGGGAGCTGTTTTTT
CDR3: CASSPYRVGNTGELFF

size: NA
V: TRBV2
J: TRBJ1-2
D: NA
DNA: TGTGCCAGCGCCGGATCAGGAGGGTTGGAGGGCTACACCTTC
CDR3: CASAGSGGLEGYTF

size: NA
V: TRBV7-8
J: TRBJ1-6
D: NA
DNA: TGTGCCAGCAGCTTAGTGCGACAGTATAATTCACCCCTCCACTTT
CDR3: CASSLVRQYNSPLHF

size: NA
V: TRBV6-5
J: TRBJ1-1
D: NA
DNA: TGTGCCAGCAGTTTTCAGGAGAACACTGAAGCTTTCTTT
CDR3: CASSFQENTEAFF

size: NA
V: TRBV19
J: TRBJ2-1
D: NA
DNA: TGTGCCAGTAGTAGCGCGAGGCCCCTTCTCAATAAGCAGTTCTTC
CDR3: CASSSARPLLNKQFF

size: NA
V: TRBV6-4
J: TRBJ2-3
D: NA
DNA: TGTGCCAGCAGTGGGGACAGCACAGATACGCAGTATTTT
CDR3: CASSGDSTDTQYF

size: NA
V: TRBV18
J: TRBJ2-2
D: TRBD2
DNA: TGTGCCAGCTCACCCCGAGCGGGATCGAGCACCGGGGAGCTGTTTTTT
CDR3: CASSPRAGSSTGELFF

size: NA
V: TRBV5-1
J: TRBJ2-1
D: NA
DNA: TGCGCCAGCAGCCCGGAAGGGGGTTCCTACAATGAGCAGTTCTTC
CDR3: CASSPEGGSYNEQFF

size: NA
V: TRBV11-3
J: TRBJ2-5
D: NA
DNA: TGTGCCAGCAGCTTAGGTTTACGGCAGAGGGAGACCCAGTACTTC
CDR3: CASSLGLRQRETQYF

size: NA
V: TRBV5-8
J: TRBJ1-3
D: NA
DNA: TGTGCCAGCAGCTTTGACCGAATCTCTGGAAACACCATATATTTT
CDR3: CASSFDRISGNTIYF

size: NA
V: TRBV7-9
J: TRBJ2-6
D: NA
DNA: TGTGCCAGCAGCAATCCTTGGGGTCGGTTCTCTGGGGCCAACGTCCTGACTTTC
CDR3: CASSNPWGRFSGANVLTF

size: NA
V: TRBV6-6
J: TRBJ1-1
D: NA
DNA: TGTGCCAGCAGTTTGTTGGGAGGGAACATTGAAGCTTTCTTT
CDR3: CASSLLGGNIEAFF

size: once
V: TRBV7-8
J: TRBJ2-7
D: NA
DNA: TGTGCCTCCAGTCGGGGTGATGGGGAGGCGGTCTACGAGCAGTACTTC
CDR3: CASSRGDGEAVYEQYF

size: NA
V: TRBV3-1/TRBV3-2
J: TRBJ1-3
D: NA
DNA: TGTGCCAGCAGCCAAAACTTCGTAAGCTCTGGAAACACCATATATTTT
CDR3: CASSQNFVSSGNTIYF

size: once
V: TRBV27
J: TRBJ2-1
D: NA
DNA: TGTGCCAGCAGTTTATCTCTCCGACTAGAGCAGTTCTTC
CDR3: CASSLSLRLEQFF

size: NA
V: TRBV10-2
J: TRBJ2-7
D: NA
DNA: TGCGCCAGCAGTCTCGTCTCCTACGAGCAGTACTTC
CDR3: CASSLVSYEQYF

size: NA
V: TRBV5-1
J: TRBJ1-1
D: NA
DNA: TGCGCCAGCAGCTTGATTTCCGGGGACACTGAAGCTTTCTTT
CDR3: CASSLISGDTEAFF

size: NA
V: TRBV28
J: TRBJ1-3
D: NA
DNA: TGTGCCAGCAGCCCTAAACCTGAAGGAAACACCATATATTTT
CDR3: CASSPKPEGNTIYF

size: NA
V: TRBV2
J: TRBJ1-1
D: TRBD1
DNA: TGTGCCAGCAGCTCACAGGGGGCGGGAGGCACTGAAGCTTTCTTT
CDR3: CASSSQGAGGTEAFF

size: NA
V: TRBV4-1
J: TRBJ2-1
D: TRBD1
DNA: TGCGCCAGCAGCCACGGGACAGGGGGCTTAAGAGCGGGGTGGAATGAGCAGTTCTTC
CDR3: CASSHGTGGLRAGWNEQFF

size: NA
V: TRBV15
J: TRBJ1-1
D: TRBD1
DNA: TGTGCCACCAGCAGAGGGGGCGTCTGGACAGGGGGAGCTTTCTTT
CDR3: CATSRGGVWTGGAFF

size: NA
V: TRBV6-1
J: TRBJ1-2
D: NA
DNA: TGTGCCAGCAGTGAAGGGAGGCAGCATTTCTATGGCTACACCTTC
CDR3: CASSEGRQHFYGYTF

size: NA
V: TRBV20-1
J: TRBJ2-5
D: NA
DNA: TGCAGTGCTAGTTACCGAGAGACCCAGTACTTC
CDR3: CSASYRETQYF

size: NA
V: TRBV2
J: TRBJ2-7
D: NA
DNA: TGTGCCAGCAGGGACCCGGGACACCGCTACGAGCAGTACTTC
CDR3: CASRDPGHRYEQYF

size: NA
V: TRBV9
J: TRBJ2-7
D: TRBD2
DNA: TGTGCCAGCAGCGTAGCATTAGCGGGAGGGCCCGACGAGCAGTACTTC
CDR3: CASSVALAGGPDEQYF

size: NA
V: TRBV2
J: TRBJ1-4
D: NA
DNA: TGTGCCAGCAGATTCAGGGGTCCTAATGAAAAACTGTTTTTT
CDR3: CASRFRGPNEKLFF

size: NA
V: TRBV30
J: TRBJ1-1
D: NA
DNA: TGTGCCTGGAGACCGGGGGCAGGAATGAACACTGAAGCTTTCTTT
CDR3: CAWRPGAGMNTEAFF

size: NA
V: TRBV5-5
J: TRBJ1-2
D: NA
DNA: TGTGCCAGCAGCTTGATGGGAAACTATGGCTACACCTTC
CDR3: CASSLMGNYGYTF

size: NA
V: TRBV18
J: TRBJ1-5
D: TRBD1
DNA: TGTGCCAGCTCACTGACAGGGTTCAATCAGCCCCAGCATTTT
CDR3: CASSLTGFNQPQHF

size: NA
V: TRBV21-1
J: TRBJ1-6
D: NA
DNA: TGTGCCAGCAGCAGTCCCCCCGGGACAGGGATCAGCTCCTATAATTCACCCCTCCACTTT
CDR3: CASSSPPGTGISSYNSPLHF

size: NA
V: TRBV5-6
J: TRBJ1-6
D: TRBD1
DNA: TGTGCCAGCAGCTTGGAACAGGGGGATTCACCCCTCCACTTT
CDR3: CASSLEQGDSPLHF

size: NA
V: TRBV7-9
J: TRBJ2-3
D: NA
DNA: TGTGCCAGCAGCCAGTCTGAATATACGCAGTATTTT
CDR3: CASSQSEYTQYF

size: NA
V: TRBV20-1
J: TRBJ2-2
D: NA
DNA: TGCAGTGCTAGTAGGGCAGGGTCTTGGGGGGAGCTGTTTTTT
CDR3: CSASRAGSWGELFF

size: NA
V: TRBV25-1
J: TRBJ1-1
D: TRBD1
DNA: TGTGCCAGCAGTGTGGGGGGGACAGGGCAAAACACTGAAGCTTTCTTT
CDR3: CASSVGGTGQNTEAFF

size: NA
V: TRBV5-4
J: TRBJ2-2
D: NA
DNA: TGTGCCAGCAGCTTAGTCAGGGCGAACACCGGGGAGCTGTTTTTT
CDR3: CASSLVRANTGELFF

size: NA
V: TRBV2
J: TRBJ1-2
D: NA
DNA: TGTGCCAGCAGGCCGGGGCTCTATGGCTACACCTTC
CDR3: CASRPGLYGYTF

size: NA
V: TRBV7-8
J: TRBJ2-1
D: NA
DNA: TGTGCCAGCAGCTTAAAACGGAGCTCGAGTAATGAGCAGTTCTTC
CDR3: CASSLKRSSSNEQFF

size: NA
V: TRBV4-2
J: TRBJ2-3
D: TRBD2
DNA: TGTGCCAGCAGCCCCAGAGGGAGGGAATGGGCAGATACGCAGTATTTT
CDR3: CASSPRGREWADTQYF

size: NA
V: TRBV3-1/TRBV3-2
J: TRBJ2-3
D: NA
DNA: TGTGCCAGCAGCCAAATGATACTAGATACGCAGTATTTT
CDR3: CASSQMILDTQYF

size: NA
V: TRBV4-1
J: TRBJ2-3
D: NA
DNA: TGCGCCAGCAGTCCGCGGTTCGGTGGCACAGATACGCAGTATTTT
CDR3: CASSPRFGGTDTQYF

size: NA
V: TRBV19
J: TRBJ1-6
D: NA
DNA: TGTGCCAGTAGTATAGGACAGAATAATTCACCCCTCCACTTT
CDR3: CASSIGQNNSPLHF

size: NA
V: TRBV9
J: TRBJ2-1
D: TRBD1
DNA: TGTGCCAGCAGCGTAGCCGGACAGGTCTACAATGAGCAGTTCTTC
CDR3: CASSVAGQVYNEQFF

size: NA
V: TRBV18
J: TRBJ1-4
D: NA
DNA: TGTGCCAGCTCACCACAATCTCGGACGACAGGTTTCAATGAAAAACTGTTTTTT
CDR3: CASSPQSRTTGFNEKLFF

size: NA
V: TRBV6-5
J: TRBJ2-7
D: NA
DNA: TGTGCCAGCAGTTACTCCCTTCGGGACGAGCAGTACTTC
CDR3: CASSYSLRDEQYF

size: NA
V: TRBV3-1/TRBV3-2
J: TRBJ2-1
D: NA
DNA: TGTGCCAGCAGCGATCTGGGGACTGTGCACTACAATGAGCAGTTCTTC
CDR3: CASSDLGTVHYNEQFF

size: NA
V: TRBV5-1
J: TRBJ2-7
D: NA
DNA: TGCGCCAGCAGCTTGGATCAGAGTATCGAGCAGTACTTC
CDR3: CASSLDQSIEQYF

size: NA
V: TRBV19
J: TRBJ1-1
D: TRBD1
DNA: TGTGCCAGTAGTCGTTCGGACAGGGTGGGAACTGAAGCTTTCTTT
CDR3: CASSRSDRVGTEAFF

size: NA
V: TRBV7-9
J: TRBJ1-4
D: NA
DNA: TGTGCCAGCTCCGGGCCGTCGAATGAAAAACTGTTTTTT
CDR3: CASSGPSNEKLFF

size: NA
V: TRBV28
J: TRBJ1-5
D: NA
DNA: TGTGCCAGCAGCCACTTAGCGACAGAGCTCAATCAGCCCCAGCATTTT
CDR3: CASSHLATELNQPQHF